This TCR beta chain was identified during a study of glioma-infiltrating T cells after dendritic cell vaccination. Study details: Patients received autologous tumor lysate-pulsed dendritic cell vaccination between about 2003 and 2012.

Germline CDR1 and CDR2: SGHVS and FQNEAQ. This CDR3 contains 18 residues. Trimming removed 5 bases from V and 4 bases from J, with 23 bases in between. Whole-study findings and limits: Patients with more pretreatment TILs had longer time to progression and survival.

With regard to this clone: Antigen: not known.

The PCR used 60 V beta and 13 J beta primers. Produced via immunoSEQ multiplex PCR; TCRdb's table is partial and in-frame only. The sample holds approximately 100,000 clones, 79% seen once. The TCR was taken from a human donor with glioblastoma. This chain connects TRBV7-8 to TRBJ1-4, with a tentative D call TRBD1 (5 bases). The source material was blood, sampled before dendritic cell vaccination. CDR3 in DNA: TGTGCCAGCAGCCCTCATTCCCTTGGGGCAGCAGATAATGAAAAACTGTTTTTT. It codes for CASSPHSLGAADNEKLFF.